A selection of T cell receptor beta chains follows, all from one sample in a study of shared clonotypes between healthy human individuals. Here immunoSEQ multiplex PCR was the method, and the copy in TCRdb shows in-frame clones only, minus some. This sample has some 1,900,000 clones, with about 95% found just once. Sequencing was performed on naive CD8+ T cells sorted from blood. All receptors derive from a man aged 18 to 29 in good health. Both conserved end residues are part of each CDR3. A D gene is named only where the DNA matches it firmly. The size entry is marked missing in some rows and otherwise reads once, few, many or a size class.

j_gene | d_gene | v_gene | abundance | CDR3aa | CDR3nt
TRBJ1-1 | TRBD1 | TRBV6-1 | - | CASTLDRGEAFF | TGTGCCAGCACCTTAGACAGGGGTGAAGCTTTCTTT
TRBJ1-1 | - | TRBV28 | - | CASSFLAQGIVAPANRDTEAFF | TGTGCCAGCAGTTTTCTGGCTCAAGGGATTGTGGCCCCAGCGAACAGGGACACTGAAGCTTTCTTT
TRBJ2-1 | TRBD2 | TRBV9 | - | CASSVIAGGTYNEQFF | TGTGCCAGCAGCGTCATAGCGGGAGGGACTTACAATGAGCAGTTCTTC
TRBJ2-7 | - | TRBV5-1 | once | CASSLAGLGYEQYF | TGCGCCAGCAGCTTGGCAGGGTTGGGCTACGAGCAGTACTTC
TRBJ2-7 | - | TRBV6-5 | - | CASSYSSAGSSYEQYF | TGTGCCAGCAGTTACTCCTCCGCGGGGTCATCCTACGAGCAGTACTTC
TRBJ2-5 | TRBD1 | TRBV5-6 | - | CASSWDREQETQYF | TGTGCCAGCAGCTGGGACAGGGAACAAGAGACCCAGTACTTC
TRBJ2-1 | - | TRBV2 | - | CARDYREDYNEQFF | TGTGCCAGGGATTACAGGGAAGATTACAATGAGCAGTTCTTC
TRBJ2-3 | - | TRBV4-1 | - | CASSQGGRTDTQYF | TGCGCCAGCAGCCAAGGGGGACGCACAGATACGCAGTATTTT
TRBJ1-2 | TRBD1 | TRBV6-5 | - | CASSYSTGYYGYTF | TGTGCCAGCAGTTACTCGACAGGGTACTATGGCTACACCTTC
TRBJ2-2 | TRBD2 | TRBV6-5 | - | CASTSGGANTGELFF | TGTGCCAGCACTAGCGGGGGCGCGAACACCGGGGAGCTGTTTTTT
TRBJ2-7 | - | TRBV6-1 | - | CASSEVGSEQYF | TGTGCCAGCAGTGAAGTAGGGAGCGAGCAGTACTTC
TRBJ2-1 | TRBD2 | TRBV5-1 | - | CASSFELAGQDEQFF | TGCGCCAGCAGCTTCGAACTAGCGGGGCAGGATGAGCAGTTCTTC
TRBJ1-6 | - | TRBV19 | once | CASIGSSYNSPLHF | TGTGCCAGTATTGGGAGCTCCTATAATTCACCCCTCCACTTT
TRBJ1-2 | TRBD1 | TRBV9 | few | CASSATGLYGYTF | TGTGCCAGCAGCGCGACAGGGCTCTATGGCTACACCTTC
TRBJ2-6 | - | TRBV15 | once | CATHNRPGANVLTF | TGTGCCACCCACAACAGGCCGGGGGCCAACGTCCTGACTTTC